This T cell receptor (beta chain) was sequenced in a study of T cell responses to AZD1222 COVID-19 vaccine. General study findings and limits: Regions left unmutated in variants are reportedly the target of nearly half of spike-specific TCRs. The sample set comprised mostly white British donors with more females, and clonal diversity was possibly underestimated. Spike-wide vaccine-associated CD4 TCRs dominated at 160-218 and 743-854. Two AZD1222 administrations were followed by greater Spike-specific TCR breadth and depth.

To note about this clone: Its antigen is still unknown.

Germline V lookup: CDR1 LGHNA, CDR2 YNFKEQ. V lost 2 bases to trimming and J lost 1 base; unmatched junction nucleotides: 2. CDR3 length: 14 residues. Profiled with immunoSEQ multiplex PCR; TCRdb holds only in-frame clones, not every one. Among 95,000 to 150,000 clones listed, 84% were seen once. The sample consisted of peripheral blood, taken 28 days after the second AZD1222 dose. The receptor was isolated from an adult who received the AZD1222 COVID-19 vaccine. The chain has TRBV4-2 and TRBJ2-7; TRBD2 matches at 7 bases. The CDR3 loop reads CASSQRRGSYEQYF. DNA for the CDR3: TGTGCCAGCAGCCAAAGGCGGGGGTCCTACGAGCAGTACTTC.